The 29 T cell receptor beta chains below all came from one sample that was sequenced in a study of CD8+ T cells in alopecia areata. Treatment described: oral pan-JAK inhibitor, 5-10 mg twice daily. cDNA serving as the sequencing template came from extracted, reverse transcribed RNA. The table came from immunoSEQ multiplex PCR; TCRdb's copy has only in-frame clones and leaves some out. This sample has over 150,000 clones, with roughly 53% found just once. Sequenced here: CD8+ T cells sorted from blood, sampled at week 24, from a patient treated with tofacitinib. The receptors originated from a human donor with alopecia areata.

This clone was detected only a few times. The CDR3 DNA is TGTGCCTGGAGCATAGGGGGGGGCAATGAGCAGTTCTTC. Translating it yields CAWSIGGGNEQFF. This chain uses TRBV30 with TRBJ2-1; D is possibly TRBD2 (7 bases). Germline CDR1 is GTSNPN and CDR2 is SVGIG (reference sequence). The V gene lost 3 bases and the J gene lost 6 bases, with 12 bases spanning the gap. The CDR3 runs 13 residues.

V usage is TRBV4-3 and J usage is TRBJ2-3, with D possibly TRBD2 on 7 matching bases. The CDR3 spans 16 residues. The ends were cut back, 0 bases at V and 4 bases at J, with 14 bases in the middle. The germline V gene encodes CDR1 LGHNA and CDR2 YSLEER. Here the CDR3 DNA reads TGCGCCAGCAGCCAAGATCTAGGGGGAGGGGCAGATACGCAGTATTTT. Amino acids: CASSQDLGGGADTQYF.

This rearrangement joins TRBV30 to TRBJ2-7; 9 nucleotides match TRBD1. This CDR3 contains 15 residues. CDR1 is GTSNPN, CDR2 SVGIG, per germline (reference sequence). The V segment lost 0 bases and the J segment 7 bases; nucleotides outside the gene matches: 10. The CDR3 region has the DNA TGTGCCTGGAGTGTTCTTGGGACAGGGACGGGGGAGCAGTACTTC. It codes for CAWSVLGTGTGEQYF.

V is TRBV4-3 and J is TRBJ1-1; no reliable D call. This CDR3 is 15 amino acids long. Germline V gene sequence: CDR1 LGHNA, CDR2 YSLEER. Trimming took 0 bases from V and 3 from J, leaving 11 bases between them. The CDR3 region is CASSQDMGLYTEAFF. Here the CDR3 DNA reads TGCGCCAGCAGCCAAGATATGGGATTGTACACTGAAGCTTTCTTT.

V usage is TRBV7-2 and J usage is TRBJ1-2; D unresolved. V lost 1 base to trimming and J lost 6 bases, with 15 bases between them. CDR1 and CDR2 (germline): SGHTA, FQGNSA. The CDR3 is 15 amino acids. The CDR3 DNA reads as TGTGCCAGCAGCTTAGACTTATCTAGTTACCATGGCTACACCTTC. Translating gives CASSLDLSSYHGYTF.

V usage is TRBV4-3 and J usage is TRBJ1-2, with D tentatively TRBD1 (5 bases). There are 14 residues in the CDR3. Germline V CDR1 and CDR2: LGHNA, YSLEER. The V end was cut by 6 bases, the J end by 1 base, with 12 bases between. The DNA of the CDR3 is TGCGCCAGCAGGAATACCAGGGATAACTATGGCTACACCTTC. The encoded protein is CASRNTRDNYGYTF.

This clone was counted a few times. The V gene is TRBV29-1, the J gene TRBJ2-1; no clear D. Germline V gene lookup returns CDR1 SQVTM and CDR2 ANQGSEA. V was trimmed by 7 bases and J by 2 bases, leaving 6 bases between them. The CDR3 length is 11 residues. DNA of the CDR3: TGCAGCGGGTGGGCCTACAATGAGCAGTTCTTC. Residues: CSGWAYNEQFF.

This clone came up once. The rearrangement joins TRBV4-1 to TRBJ2-1; 9 nucleotides match TRBD2. The V gene's germline CDR1 is MGHRA and CDR2 YSYEKL. CDR3 length: 15 amino acids. V shed 0 bases, J shed 8 bases, and the junction held 5 bases outside the gene matches. Here the CDR3 reads CASSQESSGEDEQFF. CDR3 nucleotides: TGCGCCAGCAGCCAAGAGTCTAGCGGGGAGGATGAGCAGTTCTTC.

J is TRBJ1-1 and V is TRBV29-1; unclear D gene. With 6 bases removed from V and 4 bases from J, the gap between germline ends came to 12 bases. CDR3 length equals 12 residues. Germline values: CDR1 SQVTM, CDR2 ANQGSEA. The CDR3: CSVQKGGTEAFF. The CDR3 DNA is TGCAGCGTACAGAAAGGCGGCACTGAAGCTTTCTTT.

The chain joins TRBV1 to TRBJ2-2; the D segment call TRBD2 is taken from the table without a DNA check. TRBV1 is a known pseudogene. The CDR3 is 17 residues long. The CDR3 loop is CTSSQTFRDFETGELFF. In nucleotides, the CDR3 is TGCACCAGCAGCCAAACTTTCCGGGACTTCGAGACCGGGGAGCTGTTTTTT.

This chain links TRBV4-3 with TRBJ2-7; tentative D call: TRBD2 (5 bases). V gave up 0 bases and J gave up 5 bases, with 8 bases separating them. The germline V gene has CDR1 LGHNA and CDR2 YSLEER. The CDR3 has 13 residues. CDR3 nucleotides: TGCGCCAGCAGCCAAGATTACGGGAACGAGCAGTACTTC. Translating gives CASSQDYGNEQYF.

V and J are TRBV4-3 and TRBJ1-2, with D possibly being TRBD1 (5 bases). Germline loops: CDR1 LGHNA, CDR2 YSLEER. The germline V and J ends were trimmed by 0 bases and 6 bases, with 17 bases remaining between them. This CDR3 is built from 16 residues. CDR3 coding DNA: TGCGCCAGCAGCCAAGATTTGGTGGGATCAGGGAATGGCTACACCTTC. Encoded protein: CASSQDLVGSGNGYTF.

V is TRBV7-2 and J is TRBJ2-1; the match to TRBD2 covers 7 bases. The CDR3 loop spans 14 amino acids. Germline loops: CDR1 SGHTA, CDR2 FQGNSA. Unmatched junction bases numbered 9, after V lost 6 bases and J lost 7 bases. CDR3 sequence: CASSLRDYNNEQFF. CDR3 nucleotide sequence: TGTGCCAGCAGTCTCCGGGACTACAATAATGAGCAGTTCTTC.

The chain combines TRBV30 with TRBJ1-2; D might be TRBD1 (6 bases). Trimming shortened V by 3 bases and J by 8 bases, and 13 bases separated the two germline ends. CDR1 is GTSNPN, CDR2 SVGIG, per germline (reference sequence). This CDR3 has 12 residues. CDR3 DNA sequence: TGTGCCTGGAGCGAGGGGGATTGGGGCTACACCTTC. It codes for CAWSEGDWGYTF.

This clone was seen more than once but under ten times. The V call is TRBV29-1, the J call TRBJ1-2; 9 bases align to TRBD1. The ends lost 0 bases at V and 7 bases at J; junction bases unmatched: 9. Germline V CDR1 and CDR2: SQVTM, ANQGSEA. The CDR3 sequence is 15 residues long. CDR3 coding DNA: TGCAGCGTTGAAGACGCGAGCGGGACAGGGTCTGGCTACACCTTC. Amino acids: CSVEDASGTGSGYTF. The complete variable domain, with remaining parts taken from reference TRBV29-1 and TRBJ1-2, reads SAVISQKPSRDICQRGTSLTIQCQVDSQVTMMFWYRQQPGQSLTLIATANQGSEATYESGFVIDKFPISRPNLTFSTLTVSNMSPEDSSIYLCSVEDASGTGSGYTFGSGTRLTVV.

CDR3: CASSQDIGNSYEQYF. The DNA for the CDR3 is TGCGCCAGCAGCCAAGATATTGGCAACTCCTACGAGCAGTACTTC. This chain links TRBV4-1 with TRBJ2-7; D is ambiguous. This CDR3 has 15 residues. Trimming left V 0 bases short and J 0 bases short, with 9 bases between. The germline V gene has CDR1 MGHRA and CDR2 YSYEKL.

The chain has TRBV4-3 and TRBJ2-5, with D unresolved. This CDR3 is 15 amino acids long. Trimming pared 1 base from V and 3 bases from J, leaving 12 bases between. The V gene's germline CDR1 is LGHNA and CDR2 YSLEER. CDR3 protein: CASSQVFGSEETQYF. CDR3 nucleotides: TGCGCCAGCAGCCAAGTCTTCGGGTCGGAAGAGACCCAGTACTTC.

The V call is TRBV30, the J call TRBJ2-7; D uncertain. Germline CDR1 and CDR2: GTSNPN and SVGIG (reference sequence). This CDR3 comprises 12 residues. V lost 3 bases, J lost 2 bases, and 8 bases lay in between. The CDR3 protein is CAWSDTAYEQYF. For the CDR3, the DNA is TGTGCCTGGAGCGATACAGCCTACGAGCAGTACTTC. Using reference TRBV30 and TRBJ2-7 for the parts outside the CDR3, the full variable domain is SQTIHQWPATLVQPVGSPLSLECTVEGTSNPNLYWYRQAAGRGLQLLFYSVGIGQISSEVPQNLSASRPQDRQFILSSKKLLLSDSGFYLCAWSDTAYEQYFGPGTRLTVT.

The rearrangement joins TRBV2 to TRBJ2-1, with 8 bases matching TRBD2. Germline V gene data show CDR1 as SNHLY and CDR2 as FYNNEI. Trimming cost V 7 bases and J 7 bases; bases outside gene matches: 12. The CDR3 spans 15 residues. The CDR3 sequence is CASIESSGGGNEQFF. CDR3 in DNA: TGTGCCAGCATCGAATCCAGCGGGGGAGGGAATGAGCAGTTCTTC.

This clone was seen a few times. The chain carries TRBV4-3 and TRBJ2-3; TRBD2 aligns across 12 bases. CDR3 length: 16 amino acids. Germline CDR1 LGHNA, CDR2 YSLEER. V lost 1 base to trimming and J lost 5 bases; unmatched junction nucleotides: 4. The CDR3 protein is CASSQVLAGGQDTQYF. The CDR3 DNA reads as TGCGCCAGCAGCCAAGTTCTAGCGGGGGGGCAAGATACGCAGTATTTT.

The chain carries TRBV15 and TRBJ1-1, with a possible D match to TRBD1 (6 bases). The CDR3 loop spans 14 amino acids. Germline V gene sequence: CDR1 LNHNV, CDR2 YYDKDF (reference sequence). Trimming removed 0 bases from V and 7 bases from J, with 12 bases in between. The CDR3 bases are TGTGCCACCAGCAGAGAGGGGGCAAGCGTTGAAGCTTTCTTT. Its translation is CATSREGASVEAFF.

This chain connects TRBV6-1 to TRBJ1-5, with a weak D call TRBD1 (5 bases). Per the germline V gene, CDR1 is MNHNS and CDR2 is SASEGT. With 2 bases removed from V and 9 bases from J, the gap between germline ends came to 14 bases. There are 14 residues in the CDR3. As DNA, the CDR3 is TGTGCCAGCAGTGAAAGCAGGCGGGGGTGGCCCCAGCATTTT. Translating it yields CASSESRRGWPQHF.

J is TRBJ2-7 and V is TRBV14; D is possibly TRBD1 or TRBD2 (5 bases each). The CDR3 length is 16 residues. Germline CDR1 is SGHDN and CDR2 is FVKESK. Trimming took off 3 bases at V and 0 bases at J, with 15 bases between the two ends. The CDR3 region is CASSHTEPGSSYEQYF. CDR3 in DNA: TGTGCCAGCAGCCATACCGAGCCAGGGAGCTCCTACGAGCAGTACTTC. Full variable domain (rest looked up from reference TRBV14 and TRBJ2-7): EAGVTQFPSHSVIEKGQTVTLRCDPISGHDNLYWYRRVMGKEIKFLLHFVKESKQDESGMPNNRFLAERTGGTYSTLKVQPAELEDSGVYFCASSHTEPGSSYEQYFGPGTRLTVT.

This clone was observed a few times. This chain uses TRBV19 with TRBJ1-1, with D perhaps TRBD1 (6 bases). CDR1 and CDR2 from the germline V gene are LNHDA and SQIVND (reference sequence). The CDR3 is 14 residues long. Trimming shortened V by 6 bases and J by 5 bases, and 16 bases separated the two germline ends. The CDR3 bases are TGTGCCAGTAGCGTAACTGGGGGGCGGACTGAAGCTTTCTTT. Translated, it gives CASSVTGGRTEAFF.

This clone was recorded once. The V call is TRBV15, the J call TRBJ1-1, with TRBD1 as a possible D gene (5 bases). Germline V gene sequence: CDR1 LNHNV, CDR2 YYDKDF (reference sequence). This CDR3 spans 15 amino acids. The ends were cut back, 3 bases at V and 1 base at J, with 12 bases in the middle. As DNA, the CDR3 is TGTGCCACCAGCAGGTATTTGGGGGAGAACACTGAAGCTTTCTTT. Encoded protein: CATSRYLGENTEAFF.

This clone turned up a few times. The V and J genes are TRBV7-9 and TRBJ1-2, with unresolved D. Germline V gene sequence: CDR1 SEHNR, CDR2 FQNEAQ (reference sequence). CDR3 length: 11 amino acids. V gave up 3 bases and J gave up 3 bases, with 2 bases separating them. This CDR3 is CASSFDYGYTF. The CDR3 DNA reads TGTGCCAGCAGCTTTGACTATGGCTACACCTTC.

The chain links TRBV9 to TRBJ1-2; D uncertain. V was shortened by 4 bases and J by 2 bases, with 18 bases between the two germline ends. Germline-derived CDR1 and CDR2 are SGDLS and YYNGEE. This CDR3 contains 16 residues. The CDR3 DNA reads TGTGCCAGCAGCCCACTCCACACAGTCTCAAACTATGGCTACACCTTC. Translation gives CASSPLHTVSNYGYTF. Based on the CDR3 plus reference TRBV9 and TRBJ1-2, the full variable domain is DSGVTQTPKHLITATGQRVTLRCSPRSGDLSVYWYQQSLDQGLQFLIQYYNGEERAKGNILERFSAQQFPDLHSELNLSSLELGDSALYFCASSPLHTVSNYGYTFGSGTRLTVV.

The gene calls are TRBV4-3 and TRBJ2-1; TRBD1 is a possible D gene (6 bases). The CDR3 totals 17 residues. Germline V CDR1 and CDR2: LGHNA, YSLEER. With 0 bases removed from V and 7 bases from J, the gap between germline ends came to 19 bases. Here the CDR3 reads CASSQDSLGQRGNEQFF. The DNA for the CDR3 is TGCGCCAGCAGCCAAGATTCTCTAGGCCAGAGGGGGAATGAGCAGTTCTTC.

This clone appeared a few times. The chain has TRBV21-1 and TRBJ2-5; the tabulated D call, TRBD1, remains unverified against the DNA. TRBV21-1 represents a pseudogene. The CDR3 length is 16 residues. The CDR3 here is CASSKGSQGAGETQYF. For the CDR3, the DNA is TGTGCCAGCAGCAAAGGTTCTCAGGGGGCAGGGGAGACCCAGTACTTC.